This T cell receptor beta chain comes out of a study of long-term antiretroviral therapy in people with HIV. Running of the v3.0 immunoSEQ assay took place at survey level. TCRdb's copy holds only in-frame clones and misses some; the assay was immunoSEQ multiplex PCR. The sample lists about 30,000 clones; 93% were seen once. Germline V CDR1 and CDR2: MNHEY, SMNVEV (reference sequence). Trimming took off 5 bases at V and 5 bases at J, with 13 bases between the two ends. The CDR3 length is 13 residues. Two or more post-ART PBMC samples, plus at least one pre-ART sample, were available for each donor. Every specimen held between roughly 0.85-10 million cryopreserved PBMC. These were thawed and washed before DNA extraction. Regarding this clone: Its antigen is not known.

Study results and caveats: Data on ART adherence, viral resistance or therapy changes were unavailable. From the mid-2000s to the late 2010s, blood was obtained, possibly while participants received older ART regimens.

The origin of this receptor is a man between 35 and 55 years old with HIV. The chain combines TRBV27 with TRBJ2-7; D not certain. Sequenced here: unsorted PBMCs, sampled 6.2 years after starting antiretroviral therapy. The CDR3 is CASSIGLTDEQYF. In DNA, the CDR3 is TGTGCCAGCAGTATCGGTTTGACCGACGAGCAGTACTTC.